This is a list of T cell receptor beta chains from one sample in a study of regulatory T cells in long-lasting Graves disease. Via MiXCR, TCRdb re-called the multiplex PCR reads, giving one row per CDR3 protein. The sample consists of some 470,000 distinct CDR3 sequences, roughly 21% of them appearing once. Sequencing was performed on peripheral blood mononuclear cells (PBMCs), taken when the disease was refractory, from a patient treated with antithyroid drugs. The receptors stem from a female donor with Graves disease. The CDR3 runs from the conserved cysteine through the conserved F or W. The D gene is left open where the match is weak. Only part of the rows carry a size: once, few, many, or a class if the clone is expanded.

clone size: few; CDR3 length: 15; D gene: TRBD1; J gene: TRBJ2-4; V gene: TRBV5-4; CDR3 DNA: TGTGCCAGCAGCCGAGAACAGGGGGCCAAAAACATTCAGTACTTC; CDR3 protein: CASSREQGAKNIQYF
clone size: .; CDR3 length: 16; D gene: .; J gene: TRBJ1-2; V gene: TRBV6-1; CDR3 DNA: TGTGCCAGCACCTATTCAGGGGCCCCAGCTAACTATGGCTACACCTTC; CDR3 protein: CASTYSGAPANYGYTF
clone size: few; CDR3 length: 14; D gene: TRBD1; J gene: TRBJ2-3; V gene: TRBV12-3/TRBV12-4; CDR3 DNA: TGTGCGAGCCTTTGGACAGGGACGACAGATACGCAGTATTTT; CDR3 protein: CASLWTGTTDTQYF
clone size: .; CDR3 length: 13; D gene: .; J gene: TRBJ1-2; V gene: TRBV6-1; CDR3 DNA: TGTGCCAGCAGGGACAACTCTAACTATGGCTACACCTTC; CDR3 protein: CASRDNSNYGYTF
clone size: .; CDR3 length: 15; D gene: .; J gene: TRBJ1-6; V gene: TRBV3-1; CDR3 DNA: TGTGCCAGCAGCCGAGCGCGGGTGGGAGATTCACCCCTCCACTTT; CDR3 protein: CASSRARVGDSPLHF
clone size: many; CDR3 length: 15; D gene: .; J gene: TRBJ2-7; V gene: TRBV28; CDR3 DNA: TGTGCCAGCAGTTTAAGACGGTCGGGAACCTACGAGCAGTACTTC; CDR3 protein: CASSLRRSGTYEQYF
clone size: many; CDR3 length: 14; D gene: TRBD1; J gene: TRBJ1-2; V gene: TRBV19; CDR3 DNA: TGTGCCAGTAGTATTGAGGGGGCGGGTCCTGGCTACACCTTC; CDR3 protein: CASSIEGAGPGYTF
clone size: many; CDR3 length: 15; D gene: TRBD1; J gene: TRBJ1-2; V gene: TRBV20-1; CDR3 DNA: TGCAGTGCTAGAAACCGGGTGGGGGACAGGGATGGCTACACCTTC; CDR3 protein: CSARNRVGDRDGYTF
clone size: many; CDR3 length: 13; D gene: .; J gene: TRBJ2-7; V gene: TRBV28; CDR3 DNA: TGTGCCAGCATGGGGGGGCTGGTCGACGAGCAGTACTTC; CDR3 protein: CASMGGLVDEQYF
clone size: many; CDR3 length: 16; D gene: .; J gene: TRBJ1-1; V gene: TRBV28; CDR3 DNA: TGTGCCAGCAGTTTCGTCAGTGAGACTTTGAACACTGAAGCTTTCTTT; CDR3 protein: CASSFVSETLNTEAFF
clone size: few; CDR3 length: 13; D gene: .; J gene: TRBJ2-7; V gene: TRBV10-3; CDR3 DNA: TGTGCCATCAGTCGAGAGGCCCTCTACGAGCAGTACTTC; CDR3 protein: CAISREALYEQYF
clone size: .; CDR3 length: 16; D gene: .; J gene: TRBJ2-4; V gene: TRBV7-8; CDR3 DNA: TGTGCCAGCAGCCCCGGGGGAGCGTTAGCCAAAAACATTCAGTACTTC; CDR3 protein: CASSPGGALAKNIQYF
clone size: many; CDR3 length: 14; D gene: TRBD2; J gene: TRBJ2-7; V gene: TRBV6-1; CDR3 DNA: TGTGCCACCTCCCCGTGGACTAGCGGGTACGAGCAGTACTTC; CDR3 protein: CATSPWTSGYEQYF
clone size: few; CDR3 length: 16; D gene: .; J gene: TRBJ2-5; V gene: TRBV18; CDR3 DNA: TGTGCCAGCTCACCGCGGGATCCCACGCAGTCAGAGACCCAGTACTTC; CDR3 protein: CASSPRDPTQSETQYF
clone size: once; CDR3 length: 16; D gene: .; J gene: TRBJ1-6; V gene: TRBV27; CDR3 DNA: TGTGCCAGCAGTTTTAAGGGGGACCATTATAATTCACCCCTCCACTTT; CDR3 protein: CASSFKGDHYNSPLHF
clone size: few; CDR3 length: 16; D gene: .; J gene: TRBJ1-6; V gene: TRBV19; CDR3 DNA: TGTGCCAGTACTCCTCCCGGGGGAGGGAGTAATTCACCCCTCCACTTT; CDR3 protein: CASTPPGGGSNSPLHF
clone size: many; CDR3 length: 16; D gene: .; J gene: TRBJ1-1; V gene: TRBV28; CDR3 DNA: TGTGCCAGCAGCCATAGTTGGTTGACAGCAGACACTGAAGCTTTCTTT; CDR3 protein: CASSHSWLTADTEAFF
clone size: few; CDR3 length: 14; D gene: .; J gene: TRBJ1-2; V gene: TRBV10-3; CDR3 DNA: TGTGCCATCACAACAGCGGGGCAGCCCTATGGCTACACCTTC; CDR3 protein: CAITTAGQPYGYTF
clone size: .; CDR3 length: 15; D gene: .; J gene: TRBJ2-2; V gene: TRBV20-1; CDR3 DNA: TGCAGTGCTAGTAAACAGGGTTCGAACACCGGGGAGCTGTTTTTT; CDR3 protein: CSASKQGSNTGELFF
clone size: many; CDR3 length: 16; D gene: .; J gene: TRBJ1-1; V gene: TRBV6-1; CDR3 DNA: TGTGCCAGCACCGACCTGGGGAGAGGGGAGAACACTGAAGCTTTCTTT; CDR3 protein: CASTDLGRGENTEAFF
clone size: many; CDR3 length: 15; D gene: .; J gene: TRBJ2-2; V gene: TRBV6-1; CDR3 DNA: TGTGCCACCATAGACGAGTCTCTGAACACCGGGGAGCTGTTTTTT; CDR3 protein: CATIDESLNTGELFF
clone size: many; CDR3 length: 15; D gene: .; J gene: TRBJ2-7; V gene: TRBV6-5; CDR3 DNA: TGTGCCAGCAGTTACTCGGTAGAAGGTGGTGGAGGGCAGTACTTC; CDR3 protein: CASSYSVEGGGGQYF
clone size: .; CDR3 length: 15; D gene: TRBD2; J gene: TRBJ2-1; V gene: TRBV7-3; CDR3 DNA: TGTGCCAGCAGCCTCTTAGCGGGAGGTCTCAATGAGCAGTTCTTC; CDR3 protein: CASSLLAGGLNEQFF
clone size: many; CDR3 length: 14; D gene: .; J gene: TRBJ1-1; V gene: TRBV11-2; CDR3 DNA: TGTGCCAGCAGATTAACAGGGCTGAACACTGAAGCTTTCTTT; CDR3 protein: CASRLTGLNTEAFF
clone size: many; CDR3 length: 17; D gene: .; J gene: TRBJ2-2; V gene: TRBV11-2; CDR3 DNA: TGTGCCAGCAGCCCCGTGTCGGGGGTGACGAACACCGGGGAGCTGTTTTTT; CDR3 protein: CASSPVSGVTNTGELFF
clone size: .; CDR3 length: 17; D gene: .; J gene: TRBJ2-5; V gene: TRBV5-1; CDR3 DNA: TGCGCCAGCAGCTTGTCGGCCCCGGAGAGACATATGGAGACCCAGTACTTC; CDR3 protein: CASSLSAPERHMETQYF
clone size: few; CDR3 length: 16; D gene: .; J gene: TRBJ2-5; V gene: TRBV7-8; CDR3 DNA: TGTGCCAGCAGCTACGCCAGGGGGGCTTTTCAAGAGACCCAGTACTTC; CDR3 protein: CASSYARGAFQETQYF
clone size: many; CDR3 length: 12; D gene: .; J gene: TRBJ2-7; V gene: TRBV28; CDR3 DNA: TGTGCCCACAGCAGGATCTCCTACGAGCAGTACTTC; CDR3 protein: CAHSRISYEQYF
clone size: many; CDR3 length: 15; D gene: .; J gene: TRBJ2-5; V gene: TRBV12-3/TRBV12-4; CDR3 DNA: TGTGCCAGCAGTCCAGCTCAGGGATTCCAAGAGACCCAGTACTTC; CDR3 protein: CASSPAQGFQETQYF
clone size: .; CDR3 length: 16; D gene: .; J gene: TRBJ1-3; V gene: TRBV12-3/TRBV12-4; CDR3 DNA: TGTGCCAGCATCATTGACAGCCATAGCTCTGGAAACACCATATATTTT; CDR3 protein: CASIIDSHSSGNTIYF
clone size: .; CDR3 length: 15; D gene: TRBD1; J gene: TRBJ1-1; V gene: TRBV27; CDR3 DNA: TGTGCCAGCAGCCCCGGGACAGGGATTTTAATACAGGCTTTCTTT; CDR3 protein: CASSPGTGILIQAFF
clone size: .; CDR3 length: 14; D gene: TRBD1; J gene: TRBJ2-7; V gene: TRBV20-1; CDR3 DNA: TGCAGTGCTAGGGGGGGACAGGACCTCTACGAGCAGTACTTC; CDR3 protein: CSARGGQDLYEQYF
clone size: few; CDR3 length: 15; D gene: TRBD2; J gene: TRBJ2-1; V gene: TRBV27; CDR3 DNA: TGTGCCAGCAGTTTGGCGACTAGCGGAAACAATGAGCAGTTCTTC; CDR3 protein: CASSLATSGNNEQFF
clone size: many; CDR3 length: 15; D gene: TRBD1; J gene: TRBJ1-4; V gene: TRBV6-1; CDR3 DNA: TGTGCCAGCACGCCTCGGAGACAGGGGAACGAAAAACTGTTTTTT; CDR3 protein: CASTPRRQGNEKLFF
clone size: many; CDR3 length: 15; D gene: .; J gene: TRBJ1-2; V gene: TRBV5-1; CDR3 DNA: TGCGCCAGCAGCATGGGGCCATCCTCTAACTATGGCTACACCTTC; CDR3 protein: CASSMGPSSNYGYTF
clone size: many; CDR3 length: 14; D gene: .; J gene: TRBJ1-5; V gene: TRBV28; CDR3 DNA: TGTGCCAGCAGTTCCTCTTCTTTAGGACAGCCCCAGCATTTT; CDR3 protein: CASSSSSLGQPQHF